The 8 T cell receptor beta chains in this list originate from one sample, sequenced in a study of T cell repertoires in cytomegalovirus infection. The antigens for these receptors are not known. In TCRdb, the reads were re-called with MiXCR into one record per CDR3 protein. Of approximately 50,000 distinct CDR3 sequences detected, roughly 21% appear once; the ten largest clones hold about four fifths. The sequencing used CD8+ T cells from cultured PBMCs, collected from culture after CMV antigen stimulation. The origin of the receptors is a human donor in good health (CMV status not recorded). Some clones in this sample may be carry-over from other donors' samples.

The chain carries TRBV4-1 and TRBJ2-7; 7 nucleotides line up with TRBD1. This CDR3 spans 16 amino acids. V gave up 3 bases and J gave up 0 bases; unmatched junction bases: 8. The germline CDR1 and CDR2 sequences are MGHRA and YSYEKL. CDR3 nucleotide sequence: TGCGCCAGCAGCCAGGAGTCCGGGACAGCCTCCTACGAGCAGTACTTC. Protein: CASSQESGTASYEQYF.

This clonotype was seen only once. The rearrangement joins TRBV29-1 to TRBJ2-1; possibly TRBD1 for D (6 bases). Looked up from germline, CDR1 is SQVTM and CDR2 is ANQGSEA. The germline V and J ends were trimmed by 7 bases and 4 bases, with 11 bases remaining between them. The length of the CDR3 is 12 residues. This CDR3 reads CSAEGDYNEQFF. In DNA, the CDR3 is TGCAGCGCCGAGGGGGATTACAATGAGCAGTTCTTC.

This clonotype was seen a handful of times. The J gene is TRBJ1-1, the V gene TRBV7-9; tentatively, D is TRBD1 (5 bases). Trimming removed 5 bases at V and 1 base at J, with 14 bases between. Germline CDR1 is SEHNR and CDR2 is FQNEAQ (reference sequence). This CDR3 spans 15 amino acids. The CDR3 is CASSGRDFRNTEAFF. DNA for the CDR3: TGTGCCAGCAGCGGACGGGACTTCCGGAACACTGAAGCTTTCTTT. Full variable domain (rest looked up from reference TRBV7-9 and TRBJ1-1): DTGVSQNPRHKITKRGQNVTFRCDPISEHNRLYWYRQTLGQGPEFLTYFQNEAQLEKSRLLSDRFSAERPKGSFSTLEIQRTEQGDSAMYLCASSGRDFRNTEAFFGQGTRLTVV.

The V and J genes are TRBV7-2 and TRBJ2-1; no definite D call. In germline, CDR1 is SGHTA, CDR2 FQGNSA. This CDR3 is 14 amino acids long. V lost 1 base to trimming and J lost 4 bases, with 8 bases between them. CDR3 coding DNA: TGTGCCAGCAGCTTAGGGACCTTTTACAATGAGCAGTTCTTC. It specifies CASSLGTFYNEQFF.

The V call is TRBV4-2, the J call TRBJ2-7, with D perhaps matching TRBD1 (6 bases). Germline lookup yields CDR1 LGHNA and CDR2 YNFKEQ. The V gene lost 4 bases and the J gene lost 5 bases, with 12 bases spanning the gap. The CDR3 totals 13 residues. The CDR3 here is CASSPQTGHEQYF. CDR3 DNA: TGTGCCAGCAGCCCCCAGACAGGACACGAGCAGTACTTC.

The chain uses TRBV7-2 and TRBJ1-2; 7 bases are shared with TRBD1. CDR3 length equals 14 residues. V was clipped by 5 bases and J by 9 bases; unmatched bases: 12. Per germline, CDR1 SGHTA and CDR2 FQGNSA. The DNA of the CDR3 is TGTGCCAGCAGCACTGACCGGGACAGATATAGCTACACCTTC. Residues: CASSTDRDRYSYTF.

The rearrangement uses TRBV28 and TRBJ1-1; tentative D call: TRBD1 (5 bases). Deletions cut 7 bases from V and 1 base from J, with 10 bases between. The CDR3 spans 13 residues. CDR1 is MDHEN, CDR2 SYDVKM, per germline. The CDR3 region is CASIRTGNTEAFF. For the CDR3, the DNA is TGTGCCAGCATCCGCACAGGGAACACTGAAGCTTTCTTT.

On this clonotype: An end of the junction does not agree with germline; a read error may underlie this. The V gene is TRBV27, the J gene TRBJ2-7, with 11 bases fitting TRBD2. In germline, CDR1 is MNHEY, CDR2 SMNVEV (reference sequence). The CDR3 sequence is 17 residues long. CDR3 residues: CASRLSVAGGPGDEQYF. The CDR3 DNA follows: TGTGCCAGCCGTTTATCCGTAGCGGGGGGGCCCGGTGACGAGCAGTACTTC.